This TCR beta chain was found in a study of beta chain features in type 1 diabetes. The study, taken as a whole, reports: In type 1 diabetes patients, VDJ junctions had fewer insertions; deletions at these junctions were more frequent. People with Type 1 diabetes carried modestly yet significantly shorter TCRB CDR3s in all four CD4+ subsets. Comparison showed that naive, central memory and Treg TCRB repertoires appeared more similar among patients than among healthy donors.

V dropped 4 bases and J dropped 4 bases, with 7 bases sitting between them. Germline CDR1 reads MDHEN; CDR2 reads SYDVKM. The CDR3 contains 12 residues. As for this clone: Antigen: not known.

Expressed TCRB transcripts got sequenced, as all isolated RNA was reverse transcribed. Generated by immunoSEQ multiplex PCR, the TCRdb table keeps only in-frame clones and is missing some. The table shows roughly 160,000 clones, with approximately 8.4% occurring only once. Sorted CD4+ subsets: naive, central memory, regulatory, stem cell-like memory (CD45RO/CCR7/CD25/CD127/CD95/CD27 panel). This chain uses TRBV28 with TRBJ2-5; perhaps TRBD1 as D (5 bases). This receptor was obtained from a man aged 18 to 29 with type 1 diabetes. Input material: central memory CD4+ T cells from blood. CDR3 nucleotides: TGTGCCAGCAGTTCAGGGCGAGAGACCCAGTACTTC. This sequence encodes CASSSGRETQYF. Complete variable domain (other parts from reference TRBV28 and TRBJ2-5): DVKVTQSSRYLVKRTGEKVFLECVQDMDHENMFWYRQDPGLGLRLIYFSYDVKMKEKGDIPEGYSVSREKKERFSLILESASTNQTSMYLCASSSGRETQYFGPGTRLLVL.